The clone carrying this T cell receptor beta chain was picked up a small number of times. The source of the sample is a study of graft-versus-host responses after intestinal transplantation. Study as a whole: Recipients got multivisceral, liver-intestinal, or isolated intestinal transplants. Study-wide findings and caveats: Declining HvG levels early post-transplant were linked to peak circulating GvH clone levels.

Clones were read by immunoSEQ multiplex PCR, and TCRdb kept only the in-frame ones, dropping some. The sample shows over 15,000 clones, roughly a third of them seen only once. Germline CDR1 is SNHLY and CDR2 is FYNNEI. Trimming cost V 6 bases and J 5 bases; bases outside gene matches: 4. The CDR3 runs 13 residues. A sort after the reaction isolated proliferating CFSE-low CD3+CD4+ and CD3+CD8+ responders. The sequencing here drew on alloreactive CD4+ T cells from a mixed lymphocyte reaction culture, taken before transplantation. Subset reported: CFSE-low proliferating T cells sorted from roughly six-day pre-transplant mixed lymphocyte reaction (GvH or HvG direction). The rearrangement joins TRBV2 to TRBJ1-2; 9 nucleotides align to TRBD1. The TCR sequence derives from a human patient who was an organ donor for intestinal transplantation. The CDR3 DNA is TGTGCCAGCAGGGGGGACAGGGCATATGGCTACACCTTC. It translates to CASRGDRAYGYTF.